This TCR beta chain appears in the sequencing data of a study of blood T cells in healthy people across ages. Germline values: CDR1 DFQATT, CDR2 SNEGSKA (reference sequence). The CDR3 is made up of 14 amino acids. Trimming cost V 4 bases and J 3 bases, with 13 bases left between them. Then a second PCR, running roughly 7 to 11 cycles, was carried out with a sample-barcoded 5' primer and a J-beta primer mix. Per-sample output comprised a minimum of 2.5 million paired-end reads containing CDR3. TCRdb re-derived calls from the 5' RACE reads in MiXCR, one entry per CDR3 protein. The table has about 580,000 distinct CDR3 sequences, 40% to 50% seen once. The sample holds a few counts of this clonotype.

The TCR was taken from a man aged 80 or over in good health. The chain links TRBV20-1 to TRBJ2-4; maybe TRBD1 (6 bases). Sequencing input: blood. Here the CDR3 reads CSAKGRGGKNIQYF. DNA for the CDR3: TGCAGTGCTAAAGGCAGGGGCGGCAAAAACATTCAGTACTTC.